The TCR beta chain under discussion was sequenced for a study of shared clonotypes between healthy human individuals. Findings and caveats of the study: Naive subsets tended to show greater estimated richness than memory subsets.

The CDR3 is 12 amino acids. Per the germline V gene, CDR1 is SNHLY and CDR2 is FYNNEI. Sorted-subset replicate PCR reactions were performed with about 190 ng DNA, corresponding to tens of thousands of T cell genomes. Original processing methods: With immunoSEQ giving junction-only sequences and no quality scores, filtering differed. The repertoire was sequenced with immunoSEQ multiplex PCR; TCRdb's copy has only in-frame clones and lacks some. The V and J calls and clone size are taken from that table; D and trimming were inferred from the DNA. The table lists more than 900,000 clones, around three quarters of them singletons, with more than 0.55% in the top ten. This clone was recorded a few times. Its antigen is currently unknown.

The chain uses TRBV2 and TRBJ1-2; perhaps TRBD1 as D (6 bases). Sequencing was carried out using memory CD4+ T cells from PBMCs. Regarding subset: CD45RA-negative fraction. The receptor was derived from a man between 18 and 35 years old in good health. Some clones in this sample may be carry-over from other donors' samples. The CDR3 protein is CATGGLRVGYTF. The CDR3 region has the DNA TGTGCGACGGGGGGCCTTAGGGTCGGCTACACCTTC. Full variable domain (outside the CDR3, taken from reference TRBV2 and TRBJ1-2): EPEVTQTPSHQVTQMGQEVILRCVPISNHLYFYWYRQILGQKVEFLVSFYNNEISEKSEIFDDQFSVERPDGSNFTLKIRSTKLEDSAMYFCATGGLRVGYTFGSGTRLTVV.